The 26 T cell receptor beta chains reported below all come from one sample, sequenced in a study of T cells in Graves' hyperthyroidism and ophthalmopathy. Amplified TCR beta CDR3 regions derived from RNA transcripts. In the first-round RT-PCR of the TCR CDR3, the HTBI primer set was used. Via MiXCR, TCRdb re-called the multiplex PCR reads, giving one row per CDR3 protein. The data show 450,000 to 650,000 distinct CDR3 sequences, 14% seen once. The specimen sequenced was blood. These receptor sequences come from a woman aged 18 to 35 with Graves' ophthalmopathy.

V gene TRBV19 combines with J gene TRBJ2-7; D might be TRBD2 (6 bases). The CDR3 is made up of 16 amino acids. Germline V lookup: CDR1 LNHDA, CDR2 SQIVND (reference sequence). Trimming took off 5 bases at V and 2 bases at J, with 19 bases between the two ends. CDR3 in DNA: TGTGCCAGTAGTGCGATCCTCGGGACGGGGGCCTACGAGCAGTACTTC. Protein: CASSAILGTGAYEQYF. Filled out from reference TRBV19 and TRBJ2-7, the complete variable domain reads DGGITQSPKYLFRKEGQNVTLSCEQNLNHDAMYWYRQDPGQGLRLIYYSQIVNDFQKGDIAEGYSVSREKKESFPLTVTSAQKNPTAFYLCASSAILGTGAYEQYFGPGTRLTVT.

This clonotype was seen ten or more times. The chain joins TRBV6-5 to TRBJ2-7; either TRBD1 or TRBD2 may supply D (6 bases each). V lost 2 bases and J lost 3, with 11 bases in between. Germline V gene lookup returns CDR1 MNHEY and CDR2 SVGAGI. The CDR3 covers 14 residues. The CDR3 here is CASSYIEGGYEQYF. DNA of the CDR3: TGTGCCAGCAGTTACATTGAGGGGGGCTACGAGCAGTACTTC.

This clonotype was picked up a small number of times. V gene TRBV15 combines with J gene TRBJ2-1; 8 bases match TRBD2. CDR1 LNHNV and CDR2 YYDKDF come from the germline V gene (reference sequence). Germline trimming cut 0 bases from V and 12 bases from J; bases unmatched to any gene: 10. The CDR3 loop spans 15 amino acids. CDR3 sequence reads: CATSRDGTPAGGQFF. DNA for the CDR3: TGTGCCACCAGCAGAGACGGGACTCCGGCGGGAGGGCAGTTCTTC.

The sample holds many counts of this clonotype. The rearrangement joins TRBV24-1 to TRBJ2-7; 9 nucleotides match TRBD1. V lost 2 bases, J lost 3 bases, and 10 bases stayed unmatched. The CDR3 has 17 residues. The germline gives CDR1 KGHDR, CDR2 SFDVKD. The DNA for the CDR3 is TGTGCCACCAGTGATTCGCCGGGACAGGGTGGAAACTACGAGCAGTACTTC. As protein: CATSDSPGQGGNYEQYF.

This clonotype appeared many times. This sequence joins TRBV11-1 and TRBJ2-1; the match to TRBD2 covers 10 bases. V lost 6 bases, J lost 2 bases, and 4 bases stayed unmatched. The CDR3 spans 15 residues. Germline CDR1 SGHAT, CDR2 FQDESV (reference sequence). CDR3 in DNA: TGTGCCAGCAGGCGGACTAGCGGTACCTACAATGAGCAGTTCTTC. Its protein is CASRRTSGTYNEQFF. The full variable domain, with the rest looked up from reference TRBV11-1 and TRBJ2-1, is EAEVAQSPRYKITEKSQAVAFWCDPISGHATLYWYRQILGQGPELLVQFQDESVVDDSQLPKDRFSAERLKGVDSTLKIQPAELGDSAMYLCASRRTSGTYNEQFFGPGTRLTVL.

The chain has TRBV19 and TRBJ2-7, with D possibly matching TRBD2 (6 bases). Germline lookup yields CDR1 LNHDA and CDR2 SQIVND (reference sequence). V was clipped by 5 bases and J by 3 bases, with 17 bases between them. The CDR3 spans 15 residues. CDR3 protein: CASSDPDYSYYEQYF. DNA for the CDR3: TGTGCCAGTAGTGACCCGGACTATTCCTACTACGAGCAGTACTTC.

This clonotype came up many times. In DNA form, the CDR3 reads TGTGCCAGCAGTTACTCGACCAGGGTGGAAGCTTTCTTT. This gives the protein CASSYSTRVEAFF. The chain combines TRBV6-5 with TRBJ1-1, with a tentative D call TRBD1 (5 bases). CDR1 MNHEY and CDR2 SVGAGI come from the germline V gene. The CDR3 consists of 13 residues. V lost 0 bases, J lost 8 bases, and 10 bases lay in between.

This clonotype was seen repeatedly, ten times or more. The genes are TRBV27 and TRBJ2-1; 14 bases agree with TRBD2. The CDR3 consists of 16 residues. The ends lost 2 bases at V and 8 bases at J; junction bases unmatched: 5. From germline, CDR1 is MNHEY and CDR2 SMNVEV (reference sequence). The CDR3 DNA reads TGTGCCAGCAGTTTAGGGACTAGCGGGAGTAGGGATGAGCAGTTCTTC. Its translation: CASSLGTSGSRDEQFF.

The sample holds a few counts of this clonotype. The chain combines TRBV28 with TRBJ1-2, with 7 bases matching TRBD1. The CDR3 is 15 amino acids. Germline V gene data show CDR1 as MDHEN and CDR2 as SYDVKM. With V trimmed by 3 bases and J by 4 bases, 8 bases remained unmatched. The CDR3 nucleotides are TGTGCCAGCAGTTTGGCTCAGGGACAGCTCTATGGCTACACCTTC. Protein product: CASSLAQGQLYGYTF.

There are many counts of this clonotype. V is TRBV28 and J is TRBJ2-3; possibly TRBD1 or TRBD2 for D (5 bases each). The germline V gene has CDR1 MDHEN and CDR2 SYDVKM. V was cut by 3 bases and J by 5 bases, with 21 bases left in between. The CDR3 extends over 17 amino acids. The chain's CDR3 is CASSFPPNRGAQDTQYF. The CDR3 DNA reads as TGTGCCAGCAGTTTCCCCCCAAACCGAGGGGCGCAAGATACGCAGTATTTT.

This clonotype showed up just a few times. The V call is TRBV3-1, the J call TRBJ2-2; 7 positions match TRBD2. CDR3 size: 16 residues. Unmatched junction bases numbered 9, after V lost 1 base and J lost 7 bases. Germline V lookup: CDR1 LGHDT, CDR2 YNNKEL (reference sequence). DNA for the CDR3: TGTGCCAGCAGCCAAGGGATAGCGGGCCAGGGCGGGGAGCTGTTTTTT. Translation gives CASSQGIAGQGGELFF.

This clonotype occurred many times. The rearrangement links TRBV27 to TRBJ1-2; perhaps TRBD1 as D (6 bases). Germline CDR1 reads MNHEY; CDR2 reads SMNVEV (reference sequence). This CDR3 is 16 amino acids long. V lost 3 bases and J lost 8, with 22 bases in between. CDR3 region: CASSFRGPDIVRGYTF. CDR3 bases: TGTGCCAGCAGTTTTCGGGGGCCCGATATAGTGAGGGGCTACACCTTC.

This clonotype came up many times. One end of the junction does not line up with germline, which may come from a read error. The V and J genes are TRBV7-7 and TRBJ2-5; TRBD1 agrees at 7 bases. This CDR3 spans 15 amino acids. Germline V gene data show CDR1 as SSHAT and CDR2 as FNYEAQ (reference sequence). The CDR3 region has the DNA TGTGCTAGCAGCTTAGCGCCAGGGGGCCAAGAGACCCAGTACTTC. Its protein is CASSLAPGGQETQYF.

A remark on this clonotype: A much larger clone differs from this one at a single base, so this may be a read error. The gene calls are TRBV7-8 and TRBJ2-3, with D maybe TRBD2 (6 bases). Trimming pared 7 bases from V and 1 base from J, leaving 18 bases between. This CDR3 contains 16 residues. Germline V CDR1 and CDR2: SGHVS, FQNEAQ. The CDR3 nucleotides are TGTGCCAGCAACTTCTCCTGGGACTCCCGCACAGATACGCAGTATTTT. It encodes CASNFSWDSRTDTQYF.

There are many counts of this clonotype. The CDR3 DNA is TGTGCCAGCAGTTCCGGGACAGGGGAGTCCGAGCAGTACTTC. Amino acid sequence: CASSSGTGESEQYF. The chain has TRBV6-2 or TRBV6-3 and TRBJ2-7; TRBD1 matches 10 bases. The junction had 6 bases not matched to a gene; V was cut back by 4 bases and J by 6 bases. CDR1 is MNHEY and CDR2 is SVGEGT in the germline V gene. The CDR3 contains 14 residues.

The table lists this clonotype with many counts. The CDR3 DNA follows: TGCAGCGTTGAAGATGACTCTGGGGCCAACGTCCTGACTTTC. Its translation is CSVEDDSGANVLTF. The gene calls are TRBV29-1 and TRBJ2-6; D not resolved. CDR1 and CDR2 (germline): SQVTM, ANQGSEA. Deletions cut 0 bases from V and 0 bases from J, with 3 bases between. The CDR3 sequence is 14 residues long.

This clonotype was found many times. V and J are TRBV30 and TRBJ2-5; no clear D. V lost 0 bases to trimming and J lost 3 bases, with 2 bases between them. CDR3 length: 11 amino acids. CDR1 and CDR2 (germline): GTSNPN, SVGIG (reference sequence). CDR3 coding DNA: TGTGCCTGGAGTGTTAAAGAGACCCAGTACTTC. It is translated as CAWSVKETQYF.

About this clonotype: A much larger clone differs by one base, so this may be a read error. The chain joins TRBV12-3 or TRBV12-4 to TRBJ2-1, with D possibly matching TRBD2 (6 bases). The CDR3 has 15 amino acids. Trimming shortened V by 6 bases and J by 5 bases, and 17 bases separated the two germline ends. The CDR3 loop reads CASSRDFIGNNEQFF. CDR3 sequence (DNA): TGTGCCAGCAGCAGGGACTTCATTGGGAACAATGAGCAGTTCTTC.

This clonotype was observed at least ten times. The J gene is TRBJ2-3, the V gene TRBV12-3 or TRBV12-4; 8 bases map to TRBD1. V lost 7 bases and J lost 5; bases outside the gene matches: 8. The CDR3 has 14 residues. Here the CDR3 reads CASTWSDRGDTQYF. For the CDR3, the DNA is TGTGCCAGCACTTGGTCCGACAGGGGAGATACGCAGTATTTT.

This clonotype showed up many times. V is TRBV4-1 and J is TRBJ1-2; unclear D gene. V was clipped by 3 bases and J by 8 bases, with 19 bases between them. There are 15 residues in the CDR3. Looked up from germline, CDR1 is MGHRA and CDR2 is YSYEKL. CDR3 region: CASSQSPGWTVGYTF. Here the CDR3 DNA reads TGCGCCAGCAGCCAGTCGCCTGGTTGGACCGTGGGCTACACCTTC.

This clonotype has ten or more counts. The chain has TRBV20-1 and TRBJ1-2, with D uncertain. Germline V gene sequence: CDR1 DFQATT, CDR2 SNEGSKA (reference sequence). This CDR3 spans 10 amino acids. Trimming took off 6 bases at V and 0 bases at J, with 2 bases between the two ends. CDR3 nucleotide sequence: TGCAGTGCCTCTAACTATGGCTACACCTTC. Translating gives CSASNYGYTF.

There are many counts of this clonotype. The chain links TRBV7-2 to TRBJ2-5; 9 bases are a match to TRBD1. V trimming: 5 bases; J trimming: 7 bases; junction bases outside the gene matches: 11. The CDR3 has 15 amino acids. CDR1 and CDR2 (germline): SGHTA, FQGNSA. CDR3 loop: CASSVTGTGPGTQYF. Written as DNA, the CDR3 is TGTGCCAGCAGCGTAACCGGGACAGGGCCCGGGACCCAGTACTTC. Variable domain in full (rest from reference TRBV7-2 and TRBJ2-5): GAGVSQSPSNKVTEKGKDVELRCDPISGHTALYWYRQSLGQGLEFLIYFQGNSAPDKSGLPSDRFSAERTGGSVSTLTIQRTQQEDSAVYLCASSVTGTGPGTQYFGPGTRLLVL.

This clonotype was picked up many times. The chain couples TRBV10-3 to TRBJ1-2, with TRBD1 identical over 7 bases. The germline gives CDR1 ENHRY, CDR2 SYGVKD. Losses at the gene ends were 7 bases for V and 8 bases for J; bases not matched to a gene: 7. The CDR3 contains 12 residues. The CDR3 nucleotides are TGTGCCATCAAAAACAGGGGTTCCGGCTACACCTTC. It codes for CAIKNRGSGYTF.

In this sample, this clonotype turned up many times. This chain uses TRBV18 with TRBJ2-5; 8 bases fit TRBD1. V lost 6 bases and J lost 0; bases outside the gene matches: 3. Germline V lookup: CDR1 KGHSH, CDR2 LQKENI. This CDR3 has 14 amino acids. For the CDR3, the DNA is TGTGCCAGCTCTACACAGGGGGACCAAGAGACCCAGTACTTC. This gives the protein CASSTQGDQETQYF.

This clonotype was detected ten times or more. The CDR3 is CASSEVSASSYNEQFF. DNA of the CDR3: TGTGCCAGCAGTGAAGTATCGGCAAGCTCCTACAATGAGCAGTTCTTC. The chain carries TRBV6-1 and TRBJ2-1; D ambiguous. The V and J ends lost 1 base and 0 bases respectively, with 10 bases between them. The CDR3 is 16 residues long. The germline V gene has CDR1 MNHNS and CDR2 SASEGT.

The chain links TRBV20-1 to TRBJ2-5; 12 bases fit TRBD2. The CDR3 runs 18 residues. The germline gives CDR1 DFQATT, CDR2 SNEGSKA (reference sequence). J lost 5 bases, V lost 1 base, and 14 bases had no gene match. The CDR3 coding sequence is TGCAGTGCTAGAGGTCCCGGGACTAGCGGGTTCCCTCGGGAGACCCAGTACTTC. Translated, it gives CSARGPGTSGFPRETQYF.